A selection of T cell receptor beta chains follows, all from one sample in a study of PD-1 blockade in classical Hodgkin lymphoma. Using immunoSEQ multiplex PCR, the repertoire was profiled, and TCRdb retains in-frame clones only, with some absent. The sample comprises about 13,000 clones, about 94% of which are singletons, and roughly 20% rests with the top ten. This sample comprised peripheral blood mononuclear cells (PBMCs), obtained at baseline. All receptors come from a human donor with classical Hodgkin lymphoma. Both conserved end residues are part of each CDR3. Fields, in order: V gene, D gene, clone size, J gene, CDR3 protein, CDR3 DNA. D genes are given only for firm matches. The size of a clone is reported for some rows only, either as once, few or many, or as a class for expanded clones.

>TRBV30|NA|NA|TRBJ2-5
CAWSPGSLSGTQYF
TGTGCCTGGAGCCCGGGATCACTTAGCGGGACCCAGTACTTC
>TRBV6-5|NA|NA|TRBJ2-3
CASSPGAVSTDTQYF
TGTGCCAGCAGCCCAGGAGCGGTTAGCACAGATACGCAGTATTTT
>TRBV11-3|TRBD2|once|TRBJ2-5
CASRFFSGAETQYF
TGTGCCAGCCGCTTTTTTAGCGGGGCAGAGACCCAGTACTTC
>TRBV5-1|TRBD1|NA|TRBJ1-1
CASSAAGQGVTEAFF
TGCGCCAGCAGCGCCGCGGGACAGGGAGTCACTGAAGCTTTCTTT
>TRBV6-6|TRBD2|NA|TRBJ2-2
CASSYRGGRTGELFF
TGTGCCAGCAGTTACAGAGGCGGGAGAACCGGGGAGCTGTTTTTT
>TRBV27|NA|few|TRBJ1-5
CASSVIPGGQPQHF
TGTGCCAGCAGTGTGATCCCCGGGGGGCAGCCCCAGCATTTT
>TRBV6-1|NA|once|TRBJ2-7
CASRPGTSSYEQYF
TGTGCCAGCAGACCCGGGACATCTTCCTACGAGCAGTACTTC
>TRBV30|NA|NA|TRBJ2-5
CAWSPQGRETQYF
TGTGCCTGGAGCCCCCAGGGGCGGGAGACCCAGTACTTC
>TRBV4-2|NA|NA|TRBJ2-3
CASSQVGGERRNTDTQYF
TGTGCCAGCAGCCAAGTAGGGGGGGAAAGGAGGAACACAGATACGCAGTATTTT
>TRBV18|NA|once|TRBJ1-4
CASSPVVGANEKLFF
TGTGCCAGCTCACCGGTAGTCGGGGCCAATGAAAAACTGTTTTTT
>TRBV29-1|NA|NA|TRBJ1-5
CSVVLGSNQPQHF
TGCAGCGTTGTCCTCGGGAGCAATCAGCCCCAGCATTTT
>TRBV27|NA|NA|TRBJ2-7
CASSSSGFAYEQYF
TGTGCCAGCAGTTCTTCAGGGTTTGCGTACGAGCAGTACTTC
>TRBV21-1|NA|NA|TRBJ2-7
CASSKRGFSYEQYF
TGTGCCAGCAGCAAAAGGGGGTTCTCCTACGAGCAGTACTTC
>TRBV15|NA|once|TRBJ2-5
CATSRLQGAGGETQYF
TGTGCCACCAGCAGGCTACAGGGGGCGGGGGGAGAGACCCAGTACTTC
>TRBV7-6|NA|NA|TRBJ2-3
CASSSRLADTQYF
TGTGCCAGCAGCTCTCGACTAGCAGATACGCAGTATTTT
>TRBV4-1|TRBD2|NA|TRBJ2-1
CASSRAQRGGRNEQFF
TGCGCCAGCAGCCGAGCCCAGCGGGGGGGCAGGAATGAGCAGTTCTTC
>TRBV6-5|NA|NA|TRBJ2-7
CASITVTWEQYF
TGTGCCAGCATAACCGTAACGTGGGAGCAGTACTTC
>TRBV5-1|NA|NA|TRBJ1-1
CASSLYGGGAGDTEAFF
TGCGCCAGCAGCTTGTATGGCGGGGGCGCGGGGGACACTGAAGCTTTCTTT
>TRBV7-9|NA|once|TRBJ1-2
CASSSGTITFITEGYTF
TGCGCCAGCAGCTCCGGGACAATAACATTTATAACTGAGGGCTACACCTTC
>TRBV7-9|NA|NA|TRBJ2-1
CASTSGNNEQFF
TGTGCCAGCACCTCGGGGAACAATGAGCAGTTCTTC
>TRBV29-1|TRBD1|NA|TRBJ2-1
CSVAGQGNNEQFF
TGCAGCGTTGCGGGACAGGGCAACAATGAGCAGTTCTTC
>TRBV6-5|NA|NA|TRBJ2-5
CASSYSNRQETQYF
TGTGCCAGCAGTTACTCGAACAGACAAGAGACCCAGTACTTC
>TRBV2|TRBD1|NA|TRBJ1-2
CASSESPDRDYGYTF
TGTGCCAGCAGTGAATCCCCGGACAGGGATTATGGCTACACCTTC
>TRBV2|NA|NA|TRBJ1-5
CASRGQGHQPQHF
TGTGCCAGCCGGGGGCAGGGACATCAGCCCCAGCATTTT
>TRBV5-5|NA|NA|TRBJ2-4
CASSTFSGQVGKNIQYF
TGTGCCAGCAGCACCTTTAGCGGTCAGGTCGGCAAAAACATTCAGTACTTC
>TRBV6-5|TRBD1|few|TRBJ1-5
CASSRDRGQPQHF
TGTGCCAGCAGCCGGGACAGGGGTCAGCCCCAGCATTTT
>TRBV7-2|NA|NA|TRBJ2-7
CASSPGVSYEQYF
TGTGCCAGCAGCCCCGGGGTTTCCTACGAGCAGTACTTC
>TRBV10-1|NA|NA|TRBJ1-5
CASSESIYQPQHF
TGCGCCAGCAGTGAGTCGATCTATCAGCCCCAGCATTTT
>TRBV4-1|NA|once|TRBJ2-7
CASSQTSSEPFYEQYF
TGCGCCAGCAGCCAAACCTCATCCGAACCGTTCTACGAGCAGTACTTC
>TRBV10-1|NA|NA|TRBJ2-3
CASSESRLQDTQYF
TGCGCCAGCAGTGAGTCGAGGCTTCAGGATACGCAGTATTTT
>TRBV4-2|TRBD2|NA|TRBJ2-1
CASSHAGLAGGDNEQFF
TGTGCCAGCAGCCACGCGGGACTAGCGGGAGGGGACAATGAGCAGTTCTTC
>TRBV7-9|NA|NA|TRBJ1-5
CASSSSGGPQPQHF
TGTGCCAGCAGCTCTTCTGGGGGGCCCCAGCCCCAGCATTTT
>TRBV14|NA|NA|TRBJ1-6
CASSPDRYNSPLHF
TGTGCCAGCAGCCCCGACAGATATAATTCACCCCTCCACTTT
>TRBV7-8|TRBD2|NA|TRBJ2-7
CASSLGAGLATYEQYF
TGTGCCAGCAGCTTAGGGGCCGGACTAGCGACTTACGAGCAGTACTTC
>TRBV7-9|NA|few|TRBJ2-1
CASSFSPRLPKKDNEQFF
TGTGCCAGCAGCTTTTCGCCAAGGCTACCCAAGAAAGACAATGAGCAGTTCTTC
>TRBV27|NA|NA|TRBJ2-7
CASSWTVDSYEQYF
TGTGCCAGCAGTTGGACAGTGGATTCCTACGAGCAGTACTTC
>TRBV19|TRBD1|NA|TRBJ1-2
CASSIRDRDGYTF
TGTGCCAGTAGTATACGGGACAGGGATGGCTACACCTTC
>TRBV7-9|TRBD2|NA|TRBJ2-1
CASSLPGGNEQFF
TGTGCCAGCAGCTTACCGGGGGGCAATGAGCAGTTCTTC
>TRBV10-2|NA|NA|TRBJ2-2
CASKGLPLNTGELFF
TGCGCCAGCAAGGGGCTCCCTTTAAACACCGGGGAGCTGTTTTTT
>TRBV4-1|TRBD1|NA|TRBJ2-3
CASSQRTGPSTDTQYF
TGCGCCAGCAGCCAGAGGACAGGACCTAGCACAGATACGCAGTATTTT
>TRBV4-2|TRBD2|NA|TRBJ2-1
CASSPRGGGYGSEQFF
TGTGCCAGCAGCCCCCGGGGCGGGGGGTACGGGTCGGAGCAGTTCTTC
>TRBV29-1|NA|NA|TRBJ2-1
CSVEDPRLPYNEQFF
TGCAGCGTTGAAGATCCCCGACTACCCTACAATGAGCAGTTCTTC
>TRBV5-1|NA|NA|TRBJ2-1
CASSLVGMPRIGNEQFF
TGCGCCAGCAGCTTGGTAGGGATGCCGAGGATTGGGAATGAGCAGTTCTTC
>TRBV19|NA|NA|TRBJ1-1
CASSIAQGTEAFF
TGTGCCAGTAGTATAGCTCAGGGGACTGAAGCTTTCTTT
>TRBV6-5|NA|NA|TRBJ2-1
CASSRVNEQFF
TGTGCCAGCAGTCGTGTCAATGAGCAGTTCTTC
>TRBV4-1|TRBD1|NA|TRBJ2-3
CASGTGRSTDTQYF
TGCGCCAGCGGGACAGGGCGGAGCACAGATACGCAGTATTTT
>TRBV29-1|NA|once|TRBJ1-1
CSVEDETVDRKAFF
TGCAGCGTTGAAGATGAAACAGTAGATCGCAAAGCTTTCTTT
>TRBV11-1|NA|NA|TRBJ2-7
CASSSRFGVTNYEQYF
TGTGCCAGCAGCTCCCGTTTTGGGGTTACAAACTACGAGCAGTACTTC
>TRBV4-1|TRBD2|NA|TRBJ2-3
CASSWWTREGRADTQYF
TGCGCCAGCAGCTGGTGGACGCGGGAGGGCCGGGCAGATACGCAGTATTTT
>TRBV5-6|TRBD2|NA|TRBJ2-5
CASSGLARETQYF
TGTGCCAGCAGCGGACTAGCCCGGGAGACCCAGTACTTC
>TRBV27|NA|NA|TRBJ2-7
CASSLGQGPYEQYF
TGTGCCAGCAGTTTAGGGCAGGGACCCTACGAGCAGTACTTC
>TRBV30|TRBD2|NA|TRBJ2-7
CAWGRGTYEQYF
TGTGCCTGGGGGAGGGGCACCTACGAGCAGTACTTC
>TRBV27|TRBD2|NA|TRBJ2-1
CASSTGLAAANEQFF
TGTGCCAGCAGTACTGGACTAGCGGCGGCCAATGAGCAGTTCTTC
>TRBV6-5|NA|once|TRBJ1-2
CASSYSRGNYGYTF
TGTGCCAGCAGTTACTCACGGGGAAACTATGGCTACACCTTC